The clone carrying this TCR beta chain was counted only a few times. Antigen unknown. TCRdb used MiXCR to reprocess the reads, holding one entry per CDR3 protein. The table lists about 890,000 distinct CDR3 sequences, approximately 30% of them singletons, with around an eighth in the top ten. This record comes from a study of T cell repertoires in cytomegalovirus infection. Losses at the gene ends were 3 bases for V and 5 bases for J; bases not matched to a gene: 11. The CDR3 is made up of 17 amino acids. The chain joins TRBV12-3 or TRBV12-4 to TRBJ2-5, with TRBD2 matching over 11 bases. The sequence came from a human donor in good health (CMV status not recorded). Some clones in this sample may be carry-over from other donors' samples. Specimen: cultured CD8+ T cells from PBMCs, collected from culture after CMV antigen stimulation. The CDR3: CASSFEPGLAAGETQYF. The CDR3 coding sequence is TGTGCCAGCAGTTTCGAACCGGGACTAGCGGCCGGGGAGACCCAGTACTTC.